The 26 T cell receptor beta chains presented below share a single source sample, sequenced in a study of shared clonotypes between healthy human individuals. CD45RO-negative CD8 cells positively selected for CCR7 made up the naive population, which excluded terminally differentiated effector memory CD45RA+ cells. Profiled with immunoSEQ multiplex PCR; TCRdb holds only in-frame clones, not every one. The profile shows fewer than 1 million clones, 90% to 97% of them singletons. Sequences were obtained from naive CD8+ T cells sorted from blood. All receptors derive from a man younger than 40 in good health.

The chain links TRBV6-1 to TRBJ2-3; a weak D match, TRBD1 (6 bases). The CDR3 is made up of 16 amino acids. The V and J ends lost 3 bases and 4 bases respectively, with 17 bases between them. The germline V gene encodes CDR1 MNHNS and CDR2 SASEGT. The DNA for the CDR3 is TGTGCCAGCAGTGATTTTGGCAGGGGTAAGGCAGATACGCAGTATTTT. Amino acid sequence: CASSDFGRGKADTQYF.

Only one count was recorded for this clone. The chain couples TRBV6-5 to TRBJ2-7; 7 nucleotides align to TRBD1. The germline CDR1 and CDR2 sequences are MNHEY and SVGAGI. The CDR3 length is 14 residues. The J segment lost 2 bases and the V segment lost 0 bases, leaving 1 base of the junction unmatched. This CDR3 is CASSYSTGTYEQYF. The CDR3 bases are TGTGCCAGCAGTTACTCGACAGGGACCTACGAGCAGTACTTC.

The gene calls are TRBV30 and TRBJ2-2; no firm D call. With 0 bases removed from V and 2 bases from J, the gap between germline ends came to 7 bases. This CDR3 is 14 amino acids long. Germline V gives CDR1 GTSNPN, CDR2 SVGIG (reference sequence). For the CDR3, the DNA is TGTGCCTGGAGTGTACACACTAACACCGGGGAGCTGTTTTTT. Translated, it gives CAWSVHTNTGELFF.

This clone was observed a few times. The CDR3 DNA is TGTGCATCCCACGGGAGTGTTAGCAACGAGCAGTACTTC. Translated: CASHGSVSNEQYF. The chain carries TRBV10-3 and TRBJ2-7; the D gene is possibly TRBD2 (6 bases). Germline V gene lookup returns CDR1 ENHRY and CDR2 SYGVKD. The CDR3 extends over 13 amino acids.

The V call is TRBV5-4, the J call TRBJ2-1; D is uncertain. Per germline, CDR1 SGHNT and CDR2 YYREEE (reference sequence). V was trimmed by 1 base and J by 6 bases, leaving 5 bases between them. The CDR3 consists of 12 residues. The DNA of the CDR3 is TGTGCCAGCAGCTTGTCTACCAATGAGCAGTTCTTC. Its protein product is CASSLSTNEQFF.

The V call is TRBV7-6, the J call TRBJ1-1, with D possibly being TRBD1 (5 bases). Trimming pared 5 bases from V and 1 base from J, leaving 11 bases between. The CDR3 covers 14 residues. The germline V gene has CDR1 SGHVS and CDR2 FNYEAQ. CDR3 DNA sequence: TGTGCCAGCAGCCAGGGACCGTCGAACACTGAAGCTTTCTTT. Protein product: CASSQGPSNTEAFF.

The chain couples TRBV11-2 to TRBJ2-2; 8 bases fit TRBD2. CDR3 length equals 16 residues. Per germline, CDR1 SGHAT and CDR2 FQNNGV. The V gene end was trimmed by 4 bases and the J gene end by 7 bases; junction bases not matched to a gene: 11. The CDR3, as DNA: TGTGCCAGCAGCTCCGACCTTAGCGGGAATTTCGGGGAGCTGTTTTTT. This gives the protein CASSSDLSGNFGELFF.

The chain links TRBV4-3 to TRBJ2-7; possible D gene TRBD1, 6 bases. CDR1 and CDR2 (germline): LGHNA, YSLEER. V lost 0 bases, J lost 0 bases, and 12 bases lay in between. This CDR3 has 16 residues. The CDR3 DNA sequence: TGCGCCAGCAGCCAAGATAAGGACAGCTACTCCTACGAGCAGTACTTC. Translated, it gives CASSQDKDSYSYEQYF.

V and J are TRBV6-1 and TRBJ1-2, with D perhaps TRBD1 (5 bases). Trimming shortened V by 7 bases and J by 4 bases, and 16 bases separated the two germline ends. This CDR3 is 14 amino acids long. Looked up from germline, CDR1 is MNHNS and CDR2 is SASEGT. CDR3 nucleotide sequence: TGTGCCAGCAAAGACAGATCCTCAGTCTATGGCTACACCTTC. It translates to CASKDRSSVYGYTF.

This CDR3 is CASSVGRGAYGYTF. The CDR3 DNA reads TGTGCCAGCAGCGTGGGGCGGGGGGCCTATGGCTACACCTTC. V gene TRBV2 combines with J gene TRBJ1-2; D is perhaps TRBD1 (6 bases). Germline CDR1 is SNHLY and CDR2 is FYNNEI. Between the trimmed V and J ends, which lost 6 bases and 4 bases, there was a span of 15 bases. The CDR3 spans 14 residues. Full variable domain (rest looked up from reference TRBV2 and TRBJ1-2): EPEVTQTPSHQVTQMGQEVILRCVPISNHLYFYWYRQILGQKVEFLVSFYNNEISEKSEIFDDQFSVERPDGSNFTLKIRSTKLEDSAMYFCASSVGRGAYGYTFGSGTRLTVV.

The CDR3 loop is CASSVGGGGYRNEQFF. CDR3 bases: TGTGCCAGCAGCGTAGGAGGGGGCGGGTACAGGAATGAGCAGTTCTTC. This chain joins TRBV9 and TRBJ2-1; 7 bases fit TRBD1. Germline CDR1 reads SGDLS; CDR2 reads YYNGEE. Trimming took 0 bases from V and 7 from J; bases not matched to a gene: 10. CDR3 length: 16 amino acids.

The chain carries TRBV5-1 and TRBJ2-3, with 7 bases matching TRBD2. V trimming: 0 bases; J trimming: 0 bases; junction bases outside the gene matches: 10. Looked up from germline, CDR1 is SGHRS and CDR2 is YFSETQ. This CDR3 is 18 amino acids long. The CDR3 coding sequence is TGCGCCAGCAGCTTGGATTCTCCTAGCGGTTTTAGCACAGATACGCAGTATTTT. Encoded protein: CASSLDSPSGFSTDTQYF.

V gene TRBV6-1 combines with J gene TRBJ2-7; no firm D call. Germline V gives CDR1 MNHNS, CDR2 SASEGT. The V end lost 4 bases, the J end lost 6 bases, and 7 bases lay between the germline ends. The CDR3 length is 11 residues. The DNA of the CDR3 is TGTGCCAGCAGTGGTATGGCCGAGCAGTACTTC. Translation gives CASSGMAEQYF.

Details on this clone: Compared with germline, one end of the junction differs, possibly owing to a read error. V is TRBV27 and J is TRBJ2-7; no reliable D call. Looked up from germline, CDR1 is MNHEY and CDR2 is SMNVEV (reference sequence). The CDR3 spans 14 residues. CDR3 residues: CASRSSTEPPSLFF. The CDR3 nucleotides read TGTGCCAGCAGATCTTCGACGGAGCCCCCCTCCCTGTTCTTC.

V and J are TRBV23-1 and TRBJ2-2; D ambiguous. TRBV23-1 is assigned to the ORF class and has an uncertain function. The CDR3 is 11 residues long. Trimming removed 0 bases at V and 10 bases at J, with 3 bases between. The CDR3 loop is CASSQSEELFF. The CDR3 coding sequence is TGCGCCAGCAGTCAATCAGAGGAGCTGTTTTTT.

The chain couples TRBV7-9 to TRBJ2-7; D is perhaps TRBD2 (5 bases). Germline loops: CDR1 SEHNR, CDR2 FQNEAQ (reference sequence). The CDR3 is made up of 12 amino acids. V gave up 6 bases and J gave up 3 bases, with 9 bases separating them. The CDR3 DNA reads as TGTGCCAGCAGAAGAGACTACTACGAGCAGTACTTC. It translates to CASRRDYYEQYF.

This clone was recorded only once. The genes are TRBV4-3 and TRBJ1-3; D is unresolved. The length of the CDR3 is 15 residues. Germline loops: CDR1 LGHNA, CDR2 YSLEER. V lost 0 bases, J lost 7 bases, and 13 bases lay in between. The CDR3 loop reads CASSQDTSRGNTIYF. The CDR3 DNA is TGCGCCAGCAGCCAAGATACCTCCAGAGGCAACACCATATATTTT.

The gene calls are TRBV9 and TRBJ2-1, with 9 bases matching TRBD1. CDR1 and CDR2 from the germline V gene are SGDLS and YYNGEE. The V gene end was trimmed by 4 bases and the J gene end by 10 bases; junction bases not matched to a gene: 9. The CDR3 length is 14 residues. CDR3 DNA: TGTGCCAGCAGCATCGGGACAGGGTTAGGCGAGCAGTTCTTC. It codes for CASSIGTGLGEQFF.

The chain is built from TRBV7-8 and TRBJ2-7; 8 positions match TRBD1. The CDR3 sequence is 16 residues long. The ends lost 5 bases at V and 5 bases at J; junction bases unmatched: 14. From germline, CDR1 is SGHVS and CDR2 FQNEAQ. In nucleotides, the CDR3 is TGTGCCAGCAGCACACGGGGACAGGTCGGATCTGACGAGCAGTACTTC. Amino acid sequence: CASSTRGQVGSDEQYF.

CDR3 amino acids: CASSEGTADNEKLFF. As DNA, the CDR3 is TGCGCCAGCAGCGAAGGGACTGCCGATAATGAAAAACTGTTTTTT. V and J are TRBV5-1 and TRBJ1-4; perhaps TRBD1 as D (5 bases). Trimming cost V 4 bases and J 4 bases, with 14 bases left between them. CDR1 and CDR2 (germline): SGHRS, YFSETQ. This CDR3 has 15 amino acids.

The gene calls are TRBV9 and TRBJ2-5; a weak D match, TRBD2 (5 bases). The V and J ends lost 0 bases and 2 bases respectively, with 8 bases between them. Germline values: CDR1 SGDLS, CDR2 YYNGEE. The CDR3 totals 14 residues. The CDR3 DNA sequence: TGTGCCAGCAGCGTAGCTACGGGACAAGAGACCCAGTACTTC. Translating it yields CASSVATGQETQYF.

The chain is built from TRBV7-9 and TRBJ1-3; 8 bases line up with TRBD1. The CDR3 is 14 amino acids. Germline V lookup: CDR1 SEHNR, CDR2 FQNEAQ (reference sequence). V lost 4 bases, J lost 8 bases, and 7 bases stayed unmatched. This CDR3 is CASSSADRVDTIYF. The DNA of the CDR3 is TGTGCCAGCAGCTCGGCGGACAGGGTGGACACCATATATTTT.

The rearrangement joins TRBV29-1 to TRBJ2-7; 7 bases align to TRBD1. Trimming at V came to 6 bases and at J to 0 bases, leaving 8 bases not matched to a gene. Germline loops: CDR1 SQVTM, CDR2 ANQGSEA. The CDR3 has 14 amino acids. This CDR3 reads CSVLDRAYSYEQYF. CDR3 sequence (DNA): TGCAGCGTACTCGACAGGGCTTACTCCTACGAGCAGTACTTC.

This clone has a single count. The chain recombines TRBV27 with TRBJ2-1; no definite D call. The V and J ends lost 6 bases and 9 bases respectively, with 12 bases between them. CDR3 length: 12 residues. CDR1 is MNHEY, CDR2 SMNVEV, per germline (reference sequence). Here the CDR3 reads CASSLLGREQFF. The DNA of the CDR3 is TGTGCCAGCAGCCTCCTAGGGCGTGAGCAGTTCTTC.

The gene calls are TRBV29-1 and TRBJ2-7; D might be TRBD1 or TRBD2, each matching 6 bases. The CDR3 extends over 13 amino acids. CDR1 is SQVTM and CDR2 is ANQGSEA in the germline V gene. Trimming took 4 bases from V and 2 from J, leaving 12 bases between them. The CDR3 loop is CSVVEGGPYEQYF. The CDR3 DNA reads as TGCAGCGTTGTAGAGGGGGGCCCCTACGAGCAGTACTTC.

Worth noting for this clone: Other DNA sequences of this sample code for an identical CDR3. This sequence joins TRBV15 and TRBJ1-3; 9 bases fit TRBD1. CDR1 and CDR2 (germline): LNHNV, YYDKDF (reference sequence). The CDR3 totals 15 residues. V gave up 3 bases and J gave up 2 bases; unmatched junction bases: 2. CDR3 loop: CATSRDRGAGNTIYF. CDR3 sequence (DNA): TGTGCCACCAGCAGGGACAGGGGCGCTGGAAACACCATATATTTT.